What follows are 25 T cell receptor beta chains derived from one specimen sequenced in a study of blood T cell repertoires in COVID-19. Some clones are missing from TCRdb's copy, which holds only in-frame ones; the method was immunoSEQ multiplex PCR. The table has under 85,000 clones, more than 70% seen once. The specimen sequenced was peripheral blood. The receptors come from a man older than 75 with active or convalescent COVID-19.

CDR3 in amino acids: CASSIGGTGWNEQFF. The DNA for the CDR3 is TGTGCCAGTAGTATAGGAGGGACAGGGTGGAATGAGCAGTTCTTC. The genes are TRBV19 and TRBJ2-1, with TRBD1 matching over 9 bases. J lost 7 bases, V lost 1 base, and 5 bases had no gene match. The length of the CDR3 is 15 residues. Germline V lookup: CDR1 LNHDA, CDR2 SQIVND (reference sequence).

In this sample, this clone turned up a few times. The V call is TRBV3-1 (or the pseudogene TRBV3-2), the J call TRBJ2-7; D is perhaps TRBD1 (5 bases). Per the germline V gene, CDR1 is LGHDT and CDR2 is YNNKEL (reference sequence). The CDR3 has 13 residues. Trimming took 1 base from V and 2 from J, leaving 6 bases between them. The CDR3 coding sequence is TGTGCCAGCAGCCAAGCAGGGACCTACGAGCAGTACTTC. Translation gives CASSQAGTYEQYF.

For this clone: The germline gene is not matched at one end of the junction; a read error may be the cause. The rearrangement links TRBV7-9 to TRBJ1-1; tentatively, D is TRBD1 (6 bases). The CDR3 length is 11 residues. Germline-derived CDR1 and CDR2 are SEHNR and FQNEAQ (reference sequence). DNA of the CDR3: TGTGCCAGCAGCCCTAGGACAGTTACTATCTTT. It is translated as CASSPRTVTIF.

This clone showed up just a few times. The V and J genes are TRBV6-2 or TRBV6-3 and TRBJ2-7, with TRBD2 matching 9 bases. Germline assignment: CDR1 MNHEY and CDR2 SVGEGT. V lost 2 bases to trimming and J lost 5 bases; unmatched junction nucleotides: 13. This CDR3 is built from 17 residues. The CDR3 loop reads CASSYAPPGTSSHEQYF. The CDR3 DNA is TGTGCCAGCAGTTACGCCCCCCCCGGGACTAGCAGTCACGAGCAGTACTTC.

Details on this clone: Other DNA sequences in this specimen translate into the identical CDR3. The chain recombines TRBV29-1 with TRBJ1-1; D possibly corresponds to TRBD1 (6 bases). The CDR3 spans 11 residues. V was clipped by 3 bases and J by 4 bases, with 6 bases between them. Germline CDR1 SQVTM, CDR2 ANQGSEA. The CDR3: CSVDRGTEAFF. The CDR3 nucleotides read TGCAGCGTTGACAGGGGCACTGAAGCTTTCTTT.

CDR3 bases: TGTGCCAGCAGCACTCAGACAGGACGAAACACTGAAGCTTTCTTT. It translates to CASSTQTGRNTEAFF. The chain carries TRBV7-6 and TRBJ1-1; D might be TRBD1 (6 bases). This CDR3 is 15 amino acids long. V was shortened by 5 bases and J by 2 bases, with 15 bases between the two germline ends. CDR1 SGHVS and CDR2 FNYEAQ come from the germline V gene.

The chain links TRBV13 to TRBJ2-1, with 10 bases identical to TRBD2. The CDR3 runs 16 residues. The germline gives CDR1 PRHDT, CDR2 FYEKMQ (reference sequence). V was clipped by 5 bases and J by 7 bases; unmatched bases: 11. The DNA for the CDR3 is TGTGCCAGCAGCATTCTAGCGGGGGAGGCCGCGAATGAGCAGTTCTTC. Translated, it gives CASSILAGEAANEQFF.

This rearrangement joins TRBV9 to TRBJ1-3; TRBD1 aligns across 10 bases. CDR3 length: 14 amino acids. With V trimmed by 5 bases and J by 6 bases, 5 bases remained unmatched. CDR1 and CDR2 from the germline V gene are SGDLS and YYNGEE. The CDR3 nucleotides read TGTGCCAGCAGGCCGGGACAGGGGATAAACACCATATATTTT. It specifies CASRPGQGINTIYF.

This chain connects TRBV10-1 to TRBJ2-3, with 7 bases identical to TRBD2. This CDR3 spans 17 amino acids. Germline V CDR1 and CDR2: WNHNN, SYGVQD (reference sequence). The V segment lost 5 bases and the J segment 1 base; nucleotides outside the gene matches: 12. This CDR3 reads CASSPRTSSPGTDTQYF. CDR3 nucleotide sequence: TGCGCCAGCAGTCCGCGGACTAGTAGTCCTGGCACAGATACGCAGTATTTT.

This chain uses TRBV10-3 with TRBJ1-6; 7 bases match TRBD1. The J segment lost 7 bases and the V segment lost 1 base, leaving 1 base of the junction unmatched. Germline CDR1 is ENHRY and CDR2 is SYGVKD. This CDR3 is 14 amino acids long. The CDR3 spells CAISEWGQNSPLHF. In DNA, the CDR3 is TGTGCCATCAGTGAGTGGGGACAGAATTCACCCCTCCACTTT.

The rearrangement links TRBV7-2 to TRBJ2-2, with D possibly being TRBD2 (6 bases). Germline V CDR1 and CDR2: SGHTA, FQGNSA. V shed 1 base and J shed 4 bases, with 7 bases lying between them. The CDR3 is 14 amino acids. The CDR3 spells CASSLVSGTGELFF. The CDR3 DNA is TGTGCCAGCAGCTTAGTTAGCGGCACCGGGGAGCTGTTTTTT.

The gene calls are TRBV10-3 and TRBJ2-1; 7 bases are shared with TRBD1. The J segment lost 5 bases and the V segment lost 6 bases, leaving 7 bases of the junction unmatched. The CDR3 covers 14 residues. CDR1 and CDR2 (germline): ENHRY, SYGVKD. The CDR3 DNA sequence: TGTGCCATCAGCCTGGGACAGTCGAACAATGAGCAGTTCTTC. Residues: CAISLGQSNNEQFF.

The chain has TRBV30 and TRBJ2-7, with 9 bases matching TRBD2. The CDR3 runs 14 residues. Germline lookup yields CDR1 GTSNPN and CDR2 SVGIG (reference sequence). Germline trimming cut 0 bases from V and 4 bases from J; bases unmatched to any gene: 4. CDR3 sequence: CAWSVSSGIYEQYF. In DNA form, the CDR3 reads TGTGCCTGGAGTGTATCTAGCGGGATTTACGAGCAGTACTTC.

V is TRBV29-1 and J is TRBJ1-1; the match to TRBD1 covers 8 bases. The V segment lost 6 bases and the J segment 4 bases; nucleotides outside the gene matches: 7. Germline CDR1 SQVTM, CDR2 ANQGSEA. The CDR3 is made up of 13 amino acids. CDR3 nucleotides: TGCAGCGTCGCTGACAGGGGAATCACTGAAGCTTTCTTT. This translates into CSVADRGITEAFF.

The chain has TRBV9 and TRBJ1-2; a weak D match, TRBD1 (5 bases). V was trimmed by 4 bases and J by 0 bases, leaving 13 bases between them. CDR3 size: 15 residues. The V gene's germline CDR1 is SGDLS and CDR2 YYNGEE. The CDR3 loop is CASSFLDTPNYGYTF. For the CDR3, the DNA is TGTGCCAGCAGCTTCTTGGACACCCCTAACTATGGCTACACCTTC.

The chain has TRBV5-4 and TRBJ2-1, with 8 bases identical to TRBD2. This CDR3 has 14 residues. The germline CDR1 and CDR2 sequences are SGHNT and YYREEE (reference sequence). With 2 bases clipped from V and 8 bases from J, the junction kept 6 bases outside the gene matches. CDR3 residues: CASSFSGSIDEQFF. The CDR3 nucleotides are TGTGCCAGCAGCTTCAGCGGGAGCATCGATGAGCAGTTCTTC.

This clone was seen a handful of times. This sequence joins TRBV27 and TRBJ2-3; the D gene is possibly TRBD2 (5 bases). V lost 2 bases and J 5 bases, leaving 14 bases between the germline ends. CDR3 length equals 15 residues. Per germline, CDR1 MNHEY and CDR2 SMNVEV (reference sequence). CDR3: CASSLGSPHVDTQYF. In DNA, the CDR3 is TGTGCCAGCAGTTTAGGGAGCCCGCACGTAGATACGCAGTATTTT.

V is TRBV19 and J is TRBJ2-7, with 10 bases identical to TRBD1. The germline gives CDR1 LNHDA, CDR2 SQIVND (reference sequence). Losses at the gene ends were 5 bases for V and 5 bases for J; bases not matched to a gene: 9. The CDR3 extends over 15 amino acids. In DNA form, the CDR3 reads TGTGCCAGTAGTGGGATGACAGGGGGCTCTGACGAGCAGTACTTC. Amino acid sequence: CASSGMTGGSDEQYF. Full variable domain (rest looked up from reference TRBV19 and TRBJ2-7): DGGITQSPKYLFRKEGQNVTLSCEQNLNHDAMYWYRQDPGQGLRLIYYSQIVNDFQKGDIAEGYSVSREKKESFPLTVTSAQKNPTAFYLCASSGMTGGSDEQYFGPGTRLTVT.

This chain connects TRBV6-5 to TRBJ2-1; D perhaps matches TRBD2 (7 bases). Germline V gene sequence: CDR1 MNHEY, CDR2 SVGAGI. The V and J ends lost 6 bases and 6 bases respectively, with 18 bases between them. The CDR3 totals 15 residues. CDR3 in amino acids: CASRGIEGEGNEQFF. DNA for the CDR3: TGTGCCAGCAGAGGGATAGAGGGGGAGGGCAATGAGCAGTTCTTC.

This clone has a handful of counts. The rearrangement links TRBV24-1 to TRBJ1-2; the D is unclear. Germline V lookup: CDR1 KGHDR, CDR2 SFDVKD. The CDR3 sequence is 14 residues long. Trimming stripped 6 bases from V and 1 base from J, with 11 bases between. The CDR3 DNA reads TGTGCCACCAGTCAGGCCGACGGTAACTATGGCTACACCTTC. It yields the protein CATSQADGNYGYTF.

The V gene is TRBV19, the J gene TRBJ1-2; D may be TRBD1 (5 bases). CDR1 and CDR2 from the germline V gene are LNHDA and SQIVND (reference sequence). The CDR3 extends over 16 amino acids. Deletions cut 9 bases from V and 2 bases from J, with 22 bases between. This CDR3 reads CASRDRGVGLNYGYTF. As DNA, the CDR3 is TGTGCCAGCCGCGACCGGGGGGTCGGTTTGAACTATGGCTACACCTTC.

V usage is TRBV2 and J usage is TRBJ1-5; D is undetermined. Trimming pared 3 bases from V and 11 bases from J, leaving 14 bases between. The CDR3 totals 13 residues. CDR1 is SNHLY and CDR2 is FYNNEI in the germline V gene. The CDR3 nucleotides are TGTGCCAGCAGTGAGAGTTTGAGCCTGACCCAGCATTTT. The encoded protein is CASSESLSLTQHF.

This rearrangement joins TRBV3-1 (or the pseudogene TRBV3-2) to TRBJ1-4, with D uncertain. CDR3 length: 16 residues. Trimming removed 0 bases at V and 8 bases at J, with 16 bases between. Germline CDR1 is LGHDT and CDR2 is YNNKEL (reference sequence). CDR3 sequence (DNA): TGTGCCAGCAGCCAAGACGGTAGATCCCTGAAAGAAAAACTGTTTTTT. It translates to CASSQDGRSLKEKLFF.

V is TRBV9 and J is TRBJ2-6; 9 bases are shared with TRBD1. The CDR3 totals 15 residues. The germline V gene has CDR1 SGDLS and CDR2 YYNGEE. J was trimmed by 3 bases and V by 5 bases; bases with no gene match: 3. The CDR3 coding sequence is TGTGCCAGCAGTACAGGGGGCGATGGGGCCAACGTCCTGACTTTC. Its translation: CASSTGGDGANVLTF.

This chain's CDR3 is CASSFSGTSGYRTDTQYF. DNA for the CDR3: TGCGCCAGCAGCTTCTCCGGGACTAGCGGATACCGCACAGATACGCAGTATTTT. The rearrangement uses TRBV5-1 and TRBJ2-3; the match to TRBD2 covers 11 bases. Germline CDR1 SGHRS, CDR2 YFSETQ. V lost 2 bases, J lost 1 base, and 9 bases stayed unmatched. This CDR3 comprises 18 residues. The full variable domain, in which reference TRBV5-1 and TRBJ2-3 provide the parts outside the CDR3, is KAGVTQTPRYLIKTRGQQVTLSCSPISGHRSVSWYQQTPGQGLQFLFEYFSETQRNKGNFPGRFSGRQFSNSRSEMNVSTLELGDSALYLCASSFSGTSGYRTDTQYFGPGTRLTVL.